The source of this TCR beta chain is a study of human T cells and chemical hapten exposure. Study findings and constraints: Large CDR3 similarity clusters arose significantly more often from expanded TCRs than from controls.

With respect to this clonotype: Its antigen is not known.

Time point specified: patch test 1, 2 weeks after DPC sensitization. Sample treatment: therapeutic diphenylcyclopropenone sensitization with weekly scalp DPC. Prior to each patch test being applied, blood was drawn. The study used a library that attached unique molecular identifiers to individual cDNA molecules. MiXCR, applied by TCRdb to the RACE reads, yields one record per CDR3 protein. The sample has roughly 100,000 distinct CDR3 sequences, approximately 10% seen once; the top ten hold roughly 3.5%. The TCR originated in a woman aged 40 to 50 with alopecia areata. Some clones in this sample may be carry-over from other donors' samples. This specimen consisted of whole blood, obtained in connection with sensitization to the hapten diphenylcyclopropenone (DPC).

CDR3 nucleotides: TGCAGTGCAGTTACAGGGTTGGGTGGTCAAGAGACTAGCACAGATACGCAGTATTTT. This gives the protein CSAVTGLGGQETSTDTQYF. This chain uses TRBV20-1 with TRBJ2-3; D is possibly TRBD1 (6 bases). Germline lookup yields CDR1 DFQATT and CDR2 SNEGSKA (reference sequence). V was cut by 6 bases and J by 0 bases, with 28 bases left in between. This CDR3 has 19 residues.